The 3 T cell receptor beta chains in this list originate from one sample, sequenced in a study of blood T cells in healthy people across ages. A second PCR of 7 to 11 cycles used a sample-barcoded 5' primer and a J-beta primer mix. One entry per CDR3 protein results from TCRdb running MiXCR on the 5' RACE reads. The sample lists 450,000 to 700,000 distinct CDR3 sequences; 27% were seen once. Sequenced sample: blood. The receptors here all came from a woman between 70 and 85 years old in good health.

CDR3 loop: CASSASTFGNTIYF. DNA of the CDR3: TGTGCCAGCTCGGCGTCCACCTTTGGAAACACCATATATTTT. The J gene is TRBJ1-3, the V gene TRBV18; no definite D call. V was trimmed by 6 bases and J by 3 bases, leaving 12 bases between them. The CDR3 has 14 amino acids. Germline CDR1 is KGHSH and CDR2 is LQKENI.

This clonotype appeared a few times. This sequence joins TRBV5-1 and TRBJ1-1, with 9 nucleotides matching TRBD1. Per the germline V gene, CDR1 is SGHRS and CDR2 is YFSETQ. Unmatched junction bases numbered 15, after V lost 5 bases and J lost 1 base. This CDR3 is 18 amino acids long. The CDR3 coding sequence is TGCGCCAGCAGTTGGGGACCCGGGACAGGGTCGAAGAACACTGAAGCTTTCTTT. This translates into CASSWGPGTGSKNTEAFF.

The rearrangement links TRBV6-2 or TRBV6-3 to TRBJ2-5; D possibly corresponds to TRBD1 (6 bases). The J call may be wrong; the DNA end is better matched by TRBJ2-7. This CDR3 has 15 amino acids. Germline V CDR1 and CDR2: MNHEY, SVGEGT. CDR3 region: CASRRNRDDRYEQYF. The CDR3, as DNA: TGTGCCAGCAGACGTAACCGTGACGACAGGTACGAGCAGTACTTC.